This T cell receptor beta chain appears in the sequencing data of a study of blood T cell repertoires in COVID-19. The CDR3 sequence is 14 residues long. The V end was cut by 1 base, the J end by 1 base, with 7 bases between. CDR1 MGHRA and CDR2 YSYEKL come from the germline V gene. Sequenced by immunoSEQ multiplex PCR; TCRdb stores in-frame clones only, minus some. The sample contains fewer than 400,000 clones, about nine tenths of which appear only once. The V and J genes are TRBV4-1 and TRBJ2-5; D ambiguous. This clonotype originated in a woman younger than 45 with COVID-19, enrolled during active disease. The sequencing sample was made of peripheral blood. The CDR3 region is CASSQVAFQETQYF. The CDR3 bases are TGCGCCAGCAGCCAAGTGGCTTTCCAAGAGACCCAGTACTTC.